These 13 T cell receptor beta chains came from one sample sequenced in a study of T cells in localized non-small cell lung cancer. Generated by immunoSEQ multiplex PCR, the TCRdb table keeps only in-frame clones and is missing some. The sample contains 20,000 to 25,000 clones, 85% to 90% of which appear only once. Sequences were derived from PBMCs, sampled before any cancer treatment. The source of these receptors is a man aged 40-75 years with stage II squamous cell lung carcinoma.

This clone is a singleton in its sample. The rearrangement uses TRBV29-1 and TRBJ2-3, with unresolved D. The germline gives CDR1 SQVTM, CDR2 ANQGSEA. Trimming shortened V by 6 bases and J by 3 bases, and 7 bases separated the two germline ends. The CDR3 has 11 amino acids. The CDR3 region has the DNA TGCAGCGTGGGGTCGACAGATACGCAGTATTTT. Translated: CSVGSTDTQYF.

This clone was picked up one time. At one of its ends the junction is not consistent with the germline gene, which may arise from a read error. CDR3 bases: TGTGCCAGCAGCTTAGACGGCTACCAGCAGTACTTC. Encoded protein: CASSLDGYQQYF. The chain links TRBV7-2 to TRBJ2-7, with no clear D. The CDR3 runs to 12 residues. Germline V gene data show CDR1 as SGHTA and CDR2 as FQGNSA.

CDR3 sequence: CASSRRSGSSDTQYF. The CDR3 DNA follows: TGTGCCAGCAGCCGACGCAGCGGGAGTTCAGATACGCAGTATTTT. The V and J genes are TRBV11-3 and TRBJ2-3; 8 bases agree with TRBD2. Trimming cost V 5 bases and J 4 bases; bases outside gene matches: 8. Germline CDR1 reads SGHNT; CDR2 reads YENEEA. The CDR3 totals 15 residues.

This chain connects TRBV5-1 to TRBJ2-2, with 9 positions matching TRBD2. The CDR3 sequence is 15 residues long. Germline V gene data show CDR1 as SGHRS and CDR2 as YFSETQ. The V segment lost 5 bases and the J segment 5 bases; nucleotides outside the gene matches: 7. The DNA of the CDR3 is TGCGCCAGCAGGGCTAGCGGGGAGCGGACCGGGGAGCTGTTTTTT. The encoded protein is CASRASGERTGELFF.

In DNA, the CDR3 is TGTGCCAGCAGGTTGGACAGGGGGGCATACGAGCAGTACTTC. Its translation: CASRLDRGAYEQYF. V gene TRBV27 combines with J gene TRBJ2-7; 10 bases are a match to TRBD1. Germline V lookup: CDR1 MNHEY, CDR2 SMNVEV (reference sequence). This CDR3 is built from 14 residues. The trim removed 6 bases at V and 4 bases at J, leaving 6 bases unmatched.

The V and J genes are TRBV15 and TRBJ2-5; weak D call: TRBD2 (6 bases). With 3 bases removed from V and 0 bases from J, the gap between germline ends came to 14 bases. Germline V gene data show CDR1 as LNHNV and CDR2 as YYDKDF (reference sequence). The length of the CDR3 is 16 residues. Here the CDR3 DNA reads TGTGCCACCAGCAGCCGTAGCGGTTTATACCAAGAGACCCAGTACTTC. This codes for CATSSRSGLYQETQYF.

The chain couples TRBV18 to TRBJ2-7, with 7 positions matching TRBD2. The CDR3 sequence is 15 residues long. The trim removed 2 bases at V and 4 bases at J, leaving 8 bases unmatched. Germline values: CDR1 KGHSH, CDR2 LQKENI. Here the CDR3 reads CASSPGQGGFYEQYF. The CDR3 DNA reads as TGTGCCAGCTCACCAGGGCAGGGAGGGTTTTACGAGCAGTACTTC.

This clone turned up a few times. The chain uses TRBV2 and TRBJ1-1, with D perhaps TRBD1 (5 bases). The V end lost 6 bases, the J end lost 1 base, and 9 bases lay between the germline ends. The CDR3 covers 13 residues. The germline V gene encodes CDR1 SNHLY and CDR2 FYNNEI. The CDR3 loop is CASSEGWNTEAFF. CDR3 in DNA: TGTGCCAGCAGCGAGGGGTGGAACACTGAAGCTTTCTTT.

This rearrangement joins TRBV2 to TRBJ1-1; 9 bases line up with TRBD1. Germline CDR1 and CDR2: SNHLY and FYNNEI. V shed 6 bases, J shed 4 bases, and the junction held 9 bases outside the gene matches. This CDR3 has 15 amino acids. In nucleotides, the CDR3 is TGTGCCAGCAGAGAACAGGGGGCGGAAATCACTGAAGCTTTCTTT. It codes for CASREQGAEITEAFF.

Only a few counts were recorded for this clone. The chain recombines TRBV7-2 with TRBJ1-5; the D gene is possibly TRBD1 (5 bases). The length of the CDR3 is 14 residues. CDR1 is SGHTA, CDR2 FQGNSA, per germline. V was cut by 1 base and J by 5 bases, with 9 bases left in between. The CDR3 is CASSLGQSHQPQHF. The CDR3 DNA is TGTGCCAGCAGCTTAGGACAGTCTCATCAGCCCCAGCATTTT. The entire variable domain, with the rest obtained from reference TRBV7-2 and TRBJ1-5, is as follows: GAGVSQSPSNKVTEKGKDVELRCDPISGHTALYWYRQSLGQGLEFLIYFQGNSAPDKSGLPSDRFSAERTGGSVSTLTIQRTQQEDSAVYLCASSLGQSHQPQHFGDGTRLSIL.

The V gene is TRBV9, the J gene TRBJ1-1, with 10 bases fitting TRBD1. V was clipped by 4 bases and J by 5 bases; unmatched bases: 8. Germline V CDR1 and CDR2: SGDLS, YYNGEE. The CDR3 runs 15 residues. The CDR3 DNA is TGTGCCAGCAGCCCAGCCCGACAGGGGGCGACTGAAGCTTTCTTT. It is translated as CASSPARQGATEAFF.

V gene TRBV5-1 combines with J gene TRBJ2-3; 11 bases are shared with TRBD2. This CDR3 region has 16 residues. Germline CDR1 is SGHRS and CDR2 is YFSETQ. Losses at the gene ends were 1 base for V and 0 bases for J; bases not matched to a gene: 1. The CDR3 reads CASSLTSGGSTDTQYF. CDR3 nucleotides: TGCGCCAGCAGCTTGACTAGCGGGGGTAGCACAGATACGCAGTATTTT. Drawing the rest from reference TRBV5-1 and TRBJ2-3, the complete variable domain is KAGVTQTPRYLIKTRGQQVTLSCSPISGHRSVSWYQQTPGQGLQFLFEYFSETQRNKGNFPGRFSGRQFSNSRSEMNVSTLELGDSALYLCASSLTSGGSTDTQYFGPGTRLTVL.

The rearrangement joins TRBV5-1 to TRBJ1-1; TRBD1 matches 9 bases. The V gene end was trimmed by 0 bases and the J gene end by 2 bases; junction bases not matched to a gene: 5. CDR3 size: 16 residues. Germline values: CDR1 SGHRS, CDR2 YFSETQ. The CDR3 region has the DNA TGCGCCAGCAGCTTGGAAGGACAGGGGCTCAACACTGAAGCTTTCTTT. This encodes CASSLEGQGLNTEAFF.